The text below deals with one TCR beta chain. The target antigen is unknown. This sample was taken from a study of cytomegalovirus exposure and HLA in healthy donors. General study points: Likely technical artifact: a cluster of highly shared sequence variants. Association of fewer than 20,000 TCR beta sequences with HLA alleles was found at 0.05 false discovery rate in a later analysis. The majority of TCR sequences were rare, yet some public TCRs appeared in many donors.

Healthy people donating bone marrow made up the donors. The PCR made use of 60 Vbeta and 13 Jbeta primers. Sequencing was performed with immunoSEQ multiplex PCR; in TCRdb, only in-frame clones are kept and a portion is missing. The top ten hold under 11% of the sample, which has roughly 150,000 clones, 65% to 70% seen once. The sequenced material came from PBMCs. This clonotype originated in a man aged 30-40 years in good health and CMV-seropositive.

The CDR3 nucleotides read TGTGCCAGCAGGGGAGGGACTAGCGGGAGGGCCAGCTCCTACAATGAGCAGTTCTTC. Residues: CASRGGTSGRASSYNEQFF. The chain links TRBV27 to TRBJ2-1, with TRBD2 matching 16 bases. V was pared by 6 bases and J by 0 bases, with 8 bases of the junction left unmatched. Germline CDR1 and CDR2: MNHEY and SMNVEV (reference sequence). This CDR3 comprises 19 residues.